The 27 T cell receptor beta chains in this list originate from one sample, sequenced in a study of graft-versus-host responses after intestinal transplantation. Repertoires were generated with immunoSEQ multiplex PCR, while TCRdb's copy carries only in-frame clones and drops some. The sample yields about 100,000 clones, about 90% seen once. No cognate antigen is known for these TCRs. Sequencing was performed on unstimulated CD4+ T cells sorted from spleen or lymph node cells, taken before transplant. These receptors were obtained from a human donor who was the organ donor for an intestinal transplant.

The rearrangement joins TRBV28 to TRBJ2-7; TRBD2 might be the D (7 bases). The germline V and J ends were trimmed by 6 bases and 0 bases, with 9 bases remaining between them. The V gene's germline CDR1 is MDHEN and CDR2 SYDVKM. This CDR3 has 13 residues. As DNA, the CDR3 is TGTGCCAGCAGGGGAGGGGGCTCCTACGAGCAGTACTTC. It encodes CASRGGGSYEQYF.

The chain joins TRBV12-5 to TRBJ2-3; a weak D match, TRBD2 (6 bases). The CDR3 length is 16 residues. V lost 5 bases and J 0 bases, leaving 15 bases between the germline ends. Germline-derived CDR1 and CDR2 are LGHNT and FRNRAP. The DNA of the CDR3 is TGTGCTAGTGGTAGGGATAGCGGACCAAGCACAGATACGCAGTATTTT. It yields the protein CASGRDSGPSTDTQYF.

The chain has TRBV5-1 and TRBJ1-4; D is possibly TRBD1 (5 bases). This CDR3 is built from 14 residues. Germline values: CDR1 SGHRS, CDR2 YFSETQ. V lost 0 bases to trimming and J lost 8 bases, with 11 bases between them. For the CDR3, the DNA is TGCGCCAGCAGCTTGGAAAGGGGAAGGGAAAAACTGTTTTTT. Its translation: CASSLERGREKLFF.

The chain has TRBV10-2 and TRBJ2-1; D not certain. CDR3 length equals 11 residues. V was clipped by 2 bases and J by 8 bases, with 4 bases between them. Germline V CDR1 and CDR2: WSHSY, SAAADI. Here the CDR3 reads CASSEGYEQFF. CDR3 nucleotides: TGCGCCAGCAGTGAGGGATATGAGCAGTTCTTC.

The chain uses TRBV7-3 and TRBJ1-2; D may be TRBD1 (6 bases). The CDR3 runs to 13 residues. The germline V gene has CDR1 SGHTA and CDR2 FQGTGA. V dropped 3 bases and J dropped 8 bases, with 13 bases sitting between them. CDR3 bases: TGTGCCAGCAGCTTGGACAGCTTGGGCGGCTACACCTTC. Protein: CASSLDSLGGYTF.

The V and J genes are TRBV21-1 and TRBJ2-1; TRBD2, as called in the table, went unchecked against the DNA. TRBV21-1 counts as a pseudogene. The CDR3 length is 14 residues. The CDR3 DNA follows: TGTGCCAGCAGTTCTAGCCTAGTACTACACAAGCAGTTCTTC. Protein product: CASSSSLVLHKQFF.

The chain joins TRBV19 to TRBJ1-6; perhaps TRBD1 as D (6 bases). The CDR3 has 14 amino acids. Trimming left V 4 bases short and J 7 bases short, with 11 bases between. Germline assignment: CDR1 LNHDA and CDR2 SQIVND (reference sequence). The CDR3 DNA reads TGTGCCAGTAGTAAGGGGGAGAGGAATTCACCCCTCCACTTT. Its protein is CASSKGERNSPLHF.

The rearrangement uses TRBV4-2 and TRBJ2-5; 15 bases are a match to TRBD2. CDR1 LGHNA and CDR2 YNFKEQ come from the germline V gene. This CDR3 is 16 amino acids long. V gave up 1 base and J gave up 5 bases; unmatched junction bases: 2. For the CDR3, the DNA is TGTGCCAGCAGCCAAGGTGGGACTAGCGGGGGGGAGACCCAGTACTTC. Translated: CASSQGGTSGGETQYF.

The chain links TRBV14 to TRBJ1-2; a weak D match, TRBD1 (5 bases). CDR3 length: 14 amino acids. Germline assignment: CDR1 SGHDN and CDR2 FVKESK. V lost 0 bases and J lost 7, with 12 bases in between. The CDR3 DNA reads TGTGCCAGCAGCCAAGATTGGGGGGGGTTTGGCTACACCTTC. It yields the protein CASSQDWGGFGYTF.

The genes are TRBV4-1 and TRBJ2-3; 8 nucleotides agree with TRBD2. Germline assignment: CDR1 MGHRA and CDR2 YSYEKL. Trimming took 3 bases from V and 9 from J; bases not matched to a gene: 11. The CDR3 length is 15 residues. CDR3 DNA: TGCGCCAGCAGCCAGGTAGCGGGGCCCCCCCCGACGCAGTATTTT. This gives the protein CASSQVAGPPPTQYF.

For the CDR3, the DNA is TGTGCCAGTAGTCGGGAGGACGGGAACAATCAGCCCCAGCATTTT. Residues: CASSREDGNNQPQHF. The genes are TRBV19 and TRBJ1-5; D unresolved. V lost 5 bases to trimming and J lost 3 bases, with 14 bases between them. Germline values: CDR1 LNHDA, CDR2 SQIVND (reference sequence). The CDR3 totals 15 residues.

The chain carries TRBV2 and TRBJ1-1, with TRBD1 matching over 9 bases. V was pared by 6 bases and J by 3 bases, with 8 bases of the junction left unmatched. Germline assignment: CDR1 SNHLY and CDR2 FYNNEI. The CDR3 extends over 15 amino acids. CDR3 sequence reads: CASRADRGGDTEAFF. CDR3 nucleotides: TGTGCCAGCAGGGCGGACAGGGGTGGGGACACTGAAGCTTTCTTT. Filled out from reference TRBV2 and TRBJ1-1, the complete variable domain reads EPEVTQTPSHQVTQMGQEVILRCVPISNHLYFYWYRQILGQKVEFLVSFYNNEISEKSEIFDDQFSVERPDGSNFTLKIRSTKLEDSAMYFCASRADRGGDTEAFFGQGTRLTVV.

V and J are TRBV5-1 and TRBJ1-2; 10 bases map to TRBD1. The CDR3 has 16 amino acids. V dropped 4 bases and J dropped 1; count of bases not matched to a gene: 7. Looked up from germline, CDR1 is SGHRS and CDR2 is YFSETQ. The CDR3 spells CASSRGTGDLNYGYTF. CDR3 coding DNA: TGCGCCAGCAGCCGGGGGACAGGGGACCTTAACTATGGCTACACCTTC.

The J gene is TRBJ2-3, the V gene TRBV6-1; no definite D call. V was shortened by 4 bases and J by 4 bases, with 15 bases between the two germline ends. Germline-derived CDR1 and CDR2 are MNHNS and SASEGT. The CDR3 consists of 15 residues. DNA for the CDR3: TGTGCCAGCAGTGGCATCCGGACGGCCCCAGATACGCAGTATTTT. Its protein product is CASSGIRTAPDTQYF.

In this sample, this clone turned up once. The CDR3 spells CASKRDSEAFF. As DNA, the CDR3 is TGTGCCAGCAAACGGGACAGTGAAGCTTTCTTT. J is TRBJ1-1 and V is TRBV28; 7 bases agree with TRBD1. This CDR3 contains 11 residues. In germline, CDR1 is MDHEN, CDR2 SYDVKM. The J segment lost 7 bases and the V segment lost 7 bases, leaving 3 bases of the junction unmatched.

This clone has only a few counts. The V call is TRBV19, the J call TRBJ2-1; TRBD2 aligns across 9 bases. In germline, CDR1 is LNHDA, CDR2 SQIVND (reference sequence). This CDR3 has 15 amino acids. V trimming: 0 bases; J trimming: 3 bases; junction bases outside the gene matches: 0. CDR3 bases: TGTGCCAGTAGTATAGATAGCGGGAGCTACAATGAGCAGTTCTTC. Translating it yields CASSIDSGSYNEQFF.

This rearrangement joins TRBV9 to TRBJ1-6, with D perhaps matching TRBD1 (5 bases). CDR1 SGDLS and CDR2 YYNGEE come from the germline V gene. The CDR3 runs to 15 residues. V was clipped by 2 bases and J by 7 bases, with 13 bases between them. The DNA of the CDR3 is TGTGCCAGCAGCGTGGGGGTGGGGAGAAATTCACCCCTCCACTTT. Protein: CASSVGVGRNSPLHF.

The table lists this clone with a count of one. The chain joins TRBV27 to TRBJ1-2; D is possibly TRBD1 (6 bases). From germline, CDR1 is MNHEY and CDR2 SMNVEV (reference sequence). V lost 2 bases to trimming and J lost 3 bases, with 16 bases between them. The CDR3 is 16 residues long. In nucleotides, the CDR3 is TGTGCCAGCAGTTTAACCCCCTTGACAGGCTACTATGGCTACACCTTC. Protein product: CASSLTPLTGYYGYTF.

The chain couples TRBV5-1 to TRBJ2-5; a weak D match, TRBD1 (6 bases). This CDR3 has 14 residues. V dropped 1 base and J dropped 2 bases, with 9 bases sitting between them. Germline loops: CDR1 SGHRS, CDR2 YFSETQ. CDR3 sequence (DNA): TGCGCCAGCAGCTTGAAGGGGGTTCAAGAGACCCAGTACTTC. It specifies CASSLKGVQETQYF.

The chain recombines TRBV28 with TRBJ1-2, with no clear D. From germline, CDR1 is MDHEN and CDR2 SYDVKM. The CDR3 spans 16 residues. V lost 4 bases and J 4 bases, leaving 19 bases between the germline ends. Here the CDR3 reads CASSSLVLLISYGYTF. The CDR3 coding sequence is TGTGCCAGCAGTTCTCTTGTTTTACTGATCAGCTATGGCTACACCTTC.

CDR3 nucleotides: TGTGCCAGCAGACCCCCACCAGGGACAGGGAGACCAGATACGCAGTATTTT. Encoded protein: CASRPPPGTGRPDTQYF. The V call is TRBV28, the J call TRBJ2-3, with 9 nucleotides matching TRBD1. The length of the CDR3 is 17 residues. The V gene's germline CDR1 is MDHEN and CDR2 SYDVKM. Germline trimming cut 6 bases from V and 4 bases from J; bases unmatched to any gene: 14.

The V and J genes are TRBV14 and TRBJ1-3, with D possibly matching TRBD1 (5 bases). V was trimmed by 4 bases and J by 3 bases, leaving 7 bases between them. Germline V lookup: CDR1 SGHDN, CDR2 FVKESK. The CDR3 totals 13 residues. The CDR3 is CASSRGVGNTIYF. The DNA of the CDR3 is TGTGCCAGCAGCCGGGGGGTTGGAAACACCATATATTTT.

The rearrangement joins TRBV5-6 to TRBJ1-6; D unresolved. This CDR3 comprises 14 residues. The germline CDR1 and CDR2 sequences are SGHDT and YYEEEE. V lost 4 bases and J lost 9, with 14 bases in between. CDR3 loop: CASSVRSRSSPLHF. CDR3 DNA: TGTGCCAGCAGCGTTCGCTCGAGGAGTTCACCCCTCCACTTT. Variable domain in full (rest from reference TRBV5-6 and TRBJ1-6): DAGVTQSPTHLIKTRGQQVTLRCSPKSGHDTVSWYQQALGQGPQFIFQYYEEEERQRGNFPDRFSGHQFPNYSSELNVNALLLGDSALYLCASSVRSRSSPLHFGNGTRLTVT.

This chain connects TRBV5-1 to TRBJ2-2, with no clear D. The CDR3 covers 14 residues. Germline CDR1 is SGHRS and CDR2 is YFSETQ. V was trimmed by 1 base and J by 0 bases, leaving 4 bases between them. CDR3 region: CASSLKTNTGELFF. CDR3 DNA: TGCGCCAGCAGCTTGAAAACGAACACCGGGGAGCTGTTTTTT.

The chain has TRBV15 and TRBJ2-3; D remains ambiguous. V was cut by 3 bases and J by 9 bases, with 10 bases left in between. The CDR3 is 12 amino acids. Germline values: CDR1 LNHNV, CDR2 YYDKDF (reference sequence). As DNA, the CDR3 is TGTGCCACCAGCAGGCCGACGACGACGCAGTATTTT. It codes for CATSRPTTTQYF.

The count of this clone is one. J is TRBJ2-7 and V is TRBV2, with D unclear. This CDR3 has 13 amino acids. The germline V and J ends were trimmed by 6 bases and 5 bases, with 14 bases remaining between them. Per the germline V gene, CDR1 is SNHLY and CDR2 is FYNNEI. The DNA of the CDR3 is TGTGCCAGCAGGCCCCCGACCAGAAACGAGCAGTACTTC. Protein: CASRPPTRNEQYF.

The chain uses TRBV21-1 and TRBJ1-2. TRBV21-1 is a documented pseudogene. This CDR3 comprises 14 residues. CDR3 sequence: CASLVSGLNYGYTF. Written as DNA, the CDR3 is TGTGCCAGCCTTGTGTCGGGGTTAAACTATGGCTACACCTTC.